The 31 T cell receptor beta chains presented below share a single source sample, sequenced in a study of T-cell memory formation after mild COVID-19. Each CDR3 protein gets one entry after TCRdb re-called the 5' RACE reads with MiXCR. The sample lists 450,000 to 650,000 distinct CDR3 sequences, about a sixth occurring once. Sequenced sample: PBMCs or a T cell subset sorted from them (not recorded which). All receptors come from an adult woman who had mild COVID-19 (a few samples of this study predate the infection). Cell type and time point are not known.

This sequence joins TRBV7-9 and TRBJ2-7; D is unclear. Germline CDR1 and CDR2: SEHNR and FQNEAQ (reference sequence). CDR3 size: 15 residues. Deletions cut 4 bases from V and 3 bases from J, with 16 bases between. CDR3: CASSSTTGFHYEQYF. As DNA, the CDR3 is TGTGCCAGCAGCTCCACCACCGGGTTTCACTACGAGCAGTACTTC.

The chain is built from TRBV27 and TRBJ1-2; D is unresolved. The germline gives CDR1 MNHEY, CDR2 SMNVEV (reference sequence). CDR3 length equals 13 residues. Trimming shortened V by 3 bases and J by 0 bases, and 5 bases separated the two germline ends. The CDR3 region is CASSLTPNYGYTF. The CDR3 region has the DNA TGTGCCAGCAGTTTGACACCTAACTATGGCTACACCTTC.

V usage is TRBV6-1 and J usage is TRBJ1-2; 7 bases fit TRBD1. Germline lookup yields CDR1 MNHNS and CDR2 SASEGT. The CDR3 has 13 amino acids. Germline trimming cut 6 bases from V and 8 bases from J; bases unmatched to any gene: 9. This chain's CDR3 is CASRRQGVGGYTF. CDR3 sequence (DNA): TGTGCCAGCAGGCGACAGGGAGTCGGCGGCTACACCTTC.

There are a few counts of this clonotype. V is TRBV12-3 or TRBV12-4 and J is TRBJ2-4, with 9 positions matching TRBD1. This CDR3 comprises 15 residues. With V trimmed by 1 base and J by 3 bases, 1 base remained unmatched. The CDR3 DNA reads TGTGCCAGCAGTTTAGGACAGGGGGTCAAAAACATTCAGTACTTC. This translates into CASSLGQGVKNIQYF.

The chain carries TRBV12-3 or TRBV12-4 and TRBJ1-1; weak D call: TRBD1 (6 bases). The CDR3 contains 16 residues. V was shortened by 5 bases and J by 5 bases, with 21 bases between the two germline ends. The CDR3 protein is CASSPIGRGEGTEAFF. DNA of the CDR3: TGTGCCAGCAGTCCCATCGGTAGGGGGGAAGGGACTGAAGCTTTCTTT.

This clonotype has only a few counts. CDR3 DNA sequence: TGTGCCACCAGTGATTTCGGGGGGCGCAAAGCTTTCTTT. Protein product: CATSDFGGRKAFF. This chain links TRBV24-1 with TRBJ1-1, with D tentatively TRBD1 (6 bases). This CDR3 has 13 amino acids. V gave up 1 base and J gave up 9 bases, with 11 bases separating them. Germline V CDR1 and CDR2: KGHDR, SFDVKD.

The CDR3 reads CASSLQGTVKLFF. The CDR3 region has the DNA TGTGCCAGCAGTTTACAGGGGACGGTAAAACTGTTTTTT. The chain links TRBV12-3 or TRBV12-4 to TRBJ1-4; maybe TRBD1 (6 bases). The CDR3 consists of 13 residues. The V end lost 2 bases, the J end lost 10 bases, and 11 bases lay between the germline ends.

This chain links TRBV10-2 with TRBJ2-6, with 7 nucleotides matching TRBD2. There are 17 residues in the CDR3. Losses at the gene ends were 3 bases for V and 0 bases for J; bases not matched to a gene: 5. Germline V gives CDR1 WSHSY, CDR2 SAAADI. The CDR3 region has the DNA TGCGCCAGCAGTGATAGCGGGTTAAGCTCTGGGGCCAACGTCCTGACTTTC. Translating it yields CASSDSGLSSGANVLTF.

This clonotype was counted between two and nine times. CDR3 nucleotide sequence: TGTGCCAGCAGTTACAGTGGGACAGGGGAATACTATGGCTACACCTTC. Protein: CASSYSGTGEYYGYTF. The chain couples TRBV6-5 to TRBJ1-2; 10 bases agree with TRBD1. CDR3 length: 16 residues. Unmatched junction bases numbered 6, after V lost 2 bases and J lost 3 bases. Germline loops: CDR1 MNHEY, CDR2 SVGAGI.

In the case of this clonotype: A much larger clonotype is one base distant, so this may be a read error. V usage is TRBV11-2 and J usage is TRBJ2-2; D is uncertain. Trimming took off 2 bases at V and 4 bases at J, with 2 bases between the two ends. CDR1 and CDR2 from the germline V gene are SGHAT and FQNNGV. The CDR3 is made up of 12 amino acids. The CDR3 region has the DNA TGTGCCAGCAGCTTAATCACCGGGGAGCTGTTTTTT. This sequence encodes CASSLITGELFF.

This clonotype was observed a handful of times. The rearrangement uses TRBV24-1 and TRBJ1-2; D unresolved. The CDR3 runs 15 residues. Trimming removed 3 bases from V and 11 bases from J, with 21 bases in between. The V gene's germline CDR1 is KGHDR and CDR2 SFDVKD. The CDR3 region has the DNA TGTGCCACCAGTGATAAGGCAACGAATAATGCTGGTTACACCTTC. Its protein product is CATSDKATNNAGYTF.

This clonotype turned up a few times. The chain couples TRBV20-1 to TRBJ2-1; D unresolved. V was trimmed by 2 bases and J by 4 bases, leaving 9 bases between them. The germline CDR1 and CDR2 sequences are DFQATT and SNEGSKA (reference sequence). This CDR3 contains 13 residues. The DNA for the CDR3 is TGCAGTGCTAGACGTCCGTTTTACAATGAGCAGTTCTTC. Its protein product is CSARRPFYNEQFF.

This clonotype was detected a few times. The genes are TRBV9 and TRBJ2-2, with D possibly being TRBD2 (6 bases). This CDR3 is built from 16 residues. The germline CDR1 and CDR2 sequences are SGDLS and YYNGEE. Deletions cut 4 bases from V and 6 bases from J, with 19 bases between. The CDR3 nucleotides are TGTGCCAGCAGCTCCACGCCGGGACTCTTCTCCGGGGAGCTGTTTTTT. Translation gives CASSSTPGLFSGELFF.

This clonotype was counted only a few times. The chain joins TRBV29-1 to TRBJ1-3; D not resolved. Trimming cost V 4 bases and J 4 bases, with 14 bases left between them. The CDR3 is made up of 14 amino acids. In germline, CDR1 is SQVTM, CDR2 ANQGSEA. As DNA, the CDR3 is TGCAGCGTTGGTGTCGGACCCTCAGGAAACACCATATATTTT. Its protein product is CSVGVGPSGNTIYF.

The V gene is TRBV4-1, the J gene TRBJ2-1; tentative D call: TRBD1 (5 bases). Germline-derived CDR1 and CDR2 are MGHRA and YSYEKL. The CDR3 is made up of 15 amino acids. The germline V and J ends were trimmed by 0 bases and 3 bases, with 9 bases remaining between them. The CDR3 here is CASSQEGRDYNEQFF. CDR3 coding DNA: TGCGCCAGCAGCCAAGAGGGCAGGGACTACAATGAGCAGTTCTTC.

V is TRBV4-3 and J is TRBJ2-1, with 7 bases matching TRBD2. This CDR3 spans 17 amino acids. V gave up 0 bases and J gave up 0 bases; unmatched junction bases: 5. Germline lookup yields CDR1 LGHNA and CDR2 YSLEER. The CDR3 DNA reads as TGCGCCAGCAGCCAAGATTCTAGCGGAGGCTCCTACAATGAGCAGTTCTTC. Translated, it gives CASSQDSSGGSYNEQFF.

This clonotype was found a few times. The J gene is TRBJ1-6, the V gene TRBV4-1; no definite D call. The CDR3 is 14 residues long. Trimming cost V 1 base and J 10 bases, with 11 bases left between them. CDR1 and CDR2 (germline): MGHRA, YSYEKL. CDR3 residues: CASSQGGGNSPLHF. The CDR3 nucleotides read TGCGCCAGCAGCCAAGGTGGTGGAAACTCACCCCTCCACTTT.

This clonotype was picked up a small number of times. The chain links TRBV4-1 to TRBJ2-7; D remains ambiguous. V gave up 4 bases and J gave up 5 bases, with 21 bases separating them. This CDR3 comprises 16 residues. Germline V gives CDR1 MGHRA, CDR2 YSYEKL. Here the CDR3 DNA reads TGCGCCAGCAGCCTTGCCCCAGGACCGGGTTTCGACGAGCAGTACTTC. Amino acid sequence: CASSLAPGPGFDEQYF.

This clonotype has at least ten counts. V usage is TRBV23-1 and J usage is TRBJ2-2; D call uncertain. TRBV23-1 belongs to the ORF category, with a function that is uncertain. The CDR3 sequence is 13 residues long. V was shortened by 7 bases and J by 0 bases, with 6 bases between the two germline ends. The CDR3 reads CASIVSNTGELFF. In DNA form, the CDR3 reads TGCGCCAGCATTGTGTCGAACACCGGGGAGCTGTTTTTT.

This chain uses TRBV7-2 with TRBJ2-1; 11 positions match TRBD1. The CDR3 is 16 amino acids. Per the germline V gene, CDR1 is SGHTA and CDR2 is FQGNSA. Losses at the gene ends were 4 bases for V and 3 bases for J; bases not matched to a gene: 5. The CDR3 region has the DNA TGTGCCAGCAGCTCCCGGACAGGGGGCGTCTACAATGAGCAGTTCTTC. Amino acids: CASSSRTGGVYNEQFF.

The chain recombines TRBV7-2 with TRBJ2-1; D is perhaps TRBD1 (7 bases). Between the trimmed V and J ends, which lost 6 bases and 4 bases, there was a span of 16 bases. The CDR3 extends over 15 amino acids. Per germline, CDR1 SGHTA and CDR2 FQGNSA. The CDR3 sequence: CASSSQGGQYNEQFF. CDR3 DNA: TGTGCCAGCAGTTCCCAGGGGGGACAGTACAATGAGCAGTTCTTC.

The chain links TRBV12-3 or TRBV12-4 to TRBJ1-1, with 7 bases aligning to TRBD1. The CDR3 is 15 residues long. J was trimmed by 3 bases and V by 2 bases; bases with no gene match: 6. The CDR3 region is CASSLPGTADTEAFF. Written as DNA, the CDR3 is TGTGCCAGCAGTTTACCCGGGACAGCCGACACTGAAGCTTTCTTT.

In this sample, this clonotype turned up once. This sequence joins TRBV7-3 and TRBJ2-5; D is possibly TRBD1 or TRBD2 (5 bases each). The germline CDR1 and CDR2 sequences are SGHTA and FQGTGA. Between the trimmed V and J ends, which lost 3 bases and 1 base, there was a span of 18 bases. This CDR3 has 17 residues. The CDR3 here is CASSLRGGSGAQETQYF. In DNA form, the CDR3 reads TGTGCCAGCAGCTTGAGGGGCGGAAGCGGAGCCCAAGAGACCCAGTACTTC.

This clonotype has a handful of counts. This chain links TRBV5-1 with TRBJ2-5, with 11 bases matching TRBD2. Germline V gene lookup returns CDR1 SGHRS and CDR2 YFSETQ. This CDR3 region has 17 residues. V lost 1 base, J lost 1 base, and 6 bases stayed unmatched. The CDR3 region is CASSLPGLAGLQETQYF. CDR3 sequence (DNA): TGCGCCAGCAGCTTGCCAGGACTAGCGGGCCTCCAAGAGACCCAGTACTTC.

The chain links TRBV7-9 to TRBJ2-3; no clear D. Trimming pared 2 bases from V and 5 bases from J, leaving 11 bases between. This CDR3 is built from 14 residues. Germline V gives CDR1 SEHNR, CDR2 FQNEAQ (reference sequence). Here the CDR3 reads CASSLRREEDTQYF. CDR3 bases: TGTGCCAGCAGCTTACGACGTGAGGAAGATACGCAGTATTTT.

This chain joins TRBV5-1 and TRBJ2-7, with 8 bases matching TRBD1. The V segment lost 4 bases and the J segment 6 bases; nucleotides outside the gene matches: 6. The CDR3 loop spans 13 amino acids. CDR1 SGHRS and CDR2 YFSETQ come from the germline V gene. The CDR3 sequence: CASSQQTGAEQYF. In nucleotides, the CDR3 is TGCGCCAGCAGCCAACAGACAGGGGCCGAGCAGTACTTC.

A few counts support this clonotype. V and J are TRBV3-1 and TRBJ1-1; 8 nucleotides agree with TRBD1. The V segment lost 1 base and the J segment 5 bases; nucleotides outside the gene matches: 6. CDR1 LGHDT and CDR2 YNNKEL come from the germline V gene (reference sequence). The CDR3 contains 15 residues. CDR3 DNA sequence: TGTGCCAGCAGCCAAGCCCGGACAGGGCGGACTGAAGCTTTCTTT. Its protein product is CASSQARTGRTEAFF.

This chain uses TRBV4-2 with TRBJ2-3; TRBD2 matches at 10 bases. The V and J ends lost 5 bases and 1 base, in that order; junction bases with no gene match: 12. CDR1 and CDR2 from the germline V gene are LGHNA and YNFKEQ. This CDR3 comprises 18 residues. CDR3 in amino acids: CASSSSLAGRPGTDTQYF. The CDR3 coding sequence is TGTGCCAGCAGCTCGTCACTAGCGGGGCGACCGGGCACAGATACGCAGTATTTT.

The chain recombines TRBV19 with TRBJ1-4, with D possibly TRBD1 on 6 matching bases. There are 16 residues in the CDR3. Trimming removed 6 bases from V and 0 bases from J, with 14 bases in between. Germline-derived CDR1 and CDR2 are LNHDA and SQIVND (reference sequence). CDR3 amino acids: CASSLRRGATNEKLFF. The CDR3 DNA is TGTGCCAGTAGCCTACGGAGGGGGGCAACTAATGAAAAACTGTTTTTT.

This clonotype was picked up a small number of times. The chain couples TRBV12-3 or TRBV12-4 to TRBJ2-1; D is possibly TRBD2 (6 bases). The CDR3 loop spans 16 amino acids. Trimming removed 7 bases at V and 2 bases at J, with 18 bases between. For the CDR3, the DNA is TGTGCCAGCACCCTTGTATGGGGAGGCCCCTACAATGAGCAGTTCTTC. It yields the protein CASTLVWGGPYNEQFF.

The chain's CDR3 is CASSPTTPYGYTF. The CDR3 region has the DNA TGTGCCAGCAGTCCGACCACCCCGTATGGCTACACCTTC. J is TRBJ1-2 and V is TRBV27; D is unclear. CDR1 and CDR2 from the germline V gene are MNHEY and SMNVEV (reference sequence). Trimming took off 5 bases at V and 5 bases at J, with 12 bases between the two ends. The CDR3 runs to 13 residues.